The clone carrying this T cell receptor (beta chain) appeared once. In the source study's methods: Amplification of reference gene primers was used by the study to estimate nucleated cell counts. This table comes from immunoSEQ multiplex PCR, and its TCRdb copy is limited to in-frame clones, with some not included. V, J and clone size reflect that table, while D and trimming were determined from the DNA. This sample has fewer than 65,000 clones; approximately 86% occur once, and the top ten carry roughly 1.3%. This record belongs to a study of blood T cell repertoires in COVID-19. Background on the study: Both acute and convalescent COVID-19 samples were obtained from the United States, Italy and Spain. In each case, the material was cDNA or gDNA derived from T cells, B-cell-depleted T cells, or PBMCs.

Trimming removed 5 bases at V and 0 bases at J, with 16 bases between. Germline V gives CDR1 SGHVS, CDR2 FNYEAQ. There are 16 residues in the CDR3. The TCR comes from a man aged 60-69 years with acute or convalescent COVID-19. The sample was peripheral blood. The V call is TRBV7-6, the J call TRBJ1-1, with no clear D. Here the CDR3 DNA reads TGTGCCAGCAGCCCCTCAGGTACAGCTTTGAACACTGAAGCTTTCTTT. Amino acid sequence: CASSPSGTALNTEAFF.